The 30 T cell receptor beta chains presented below share a single source sample, sequenced in a study of T cell responses to AZD1222 COVID-19 vaccine. Repertoires were generated with immunoSEQ multiplex PCR, while TCRdb's copy carries only in-frame clones and drops some. Of 88,000 or so clones listed, roughly 91% were seen once; the top ten hold around 5%. The specimen was peripheral blood, collected 28 days after the second AZD1222 dose. The receptors come from an adult who received the AZD1222 COVID-19 vaccine.

The genes are TRBV2 and TRBJ1-6; unclear D gene. Trimming cost V 4 bases and J 2 bases, with 12 bases left between them. CDR3 size: 16 residues. Germline V gives CDR1 SNHLY, CDR2 FYNNEI. CDR3: CASSAPPGPYNSPLHF. The CDR3 DNA is TGTGCCAGCAGTGCCCCCCCCGGCCCCTATAATTCACCCCTCCACTTT.

The chain is built from TRBV19 and TRBJ1-5; no clear D gene. Germline CDR1 reads LNHDA; CDR2 reads SQIVND (reference sequence). The CDR3 is 15 residues long. V gave up 6 bases and J gave up 1 base, with 13 bases separating them. The CDR3 DNA sequence: TGTGCCAGTAGCCCGGGTCAAAGGAGCAATCAGCCCCAGCATTTT. Protein sequence: CASSPGQRSNQPQHF.

V is TRBV6-5 and J is TRBJ1-3; weak D call: TRBD1 (5 bases). Germline CDR1 is MNHEY and CDR2 is SVGAGI. The CDR3 length is 13 residues. V dropped 6 bases and J dropped 7 bases, with 13 bases sitting between them. The CDR3 sequence: CASRGLEGNTIYF. The CDR3 DNA sequence: TGTGCCAGCAGGGGCCTGGAGGGGAACACCATATATTTT.

The V and J genes are TRBV5-1 and TRBJ2-1; 7 nucleotides match TRBD1. The CDR3 totals 14 residues. J gave up 8 bases and V 5 bases, and 10 bases lay outside the gene matches. Germline loops: CDR1 SGHRS, CDR2 YFSETQ. CDR3 sequence reads: CASRETQGMDEQFF. In DNA form, the CDR3 reads TGCGCCAGCAGAGAAACACAGGGGATGGATGAGCAGTTCTTC.

The rearrangement uses TRBV18 and TRBJ2-1; D possibly corresponds to TRBD1 (6 bases). Germline CDR1 reads KGHSH; CDR2 reads LQKENI. There are 16 residues in the CDR3. Trimming left V 3 bases short and J 1 base short, with 13 bases between. The CDR3: CASSPMTGLSYNEQFF. In nucleotides, the CDR3 is TGTGCCAGCTCACCGATGACAGGTCTTTCCTACAATGAGCAGTTCTTC.

V is TRBV7-2 and J is TRBJ2-5; 9 positions match TRBD2. Trimming at V came to 1 base and at J to 4 bases, leaving 1 base not matched to a gene. The CDR3 has 14 residues. Germline V gives CDR1 SGHTA, CDR2 FQGNSA. CDR3 sequence reads: CASSLGSGGETQYF. In nucleotides, the CDR3 is TGTGCCAGCAGCTTAGGTAGCGGGGGAGAGACCCAGTACTTC.

V and J are TRBV9 and TRBJ2-1; 8 bases match TRBD2. Germline values: CDR1 SGDLS, CDR2 YYNGEE. V lost 5 bases and J lost 7; bases outside the gene matches: 11. CDR3 length equals 15 residues. The CDR3 DNA reads as TGTGCCAGCAGTCGGGGGGGCCTTTCCGGGAATGAGCAGTTCTTC. It specifies CASSRGGLSGNEQFF.

The chain employs TRBV7-9 and TRBJ2-6, with D hard to call. CDR1 SEHNR and CDR2 FQNEAQ come from the germline V gene (reference sequence). The length of the CDR3 is 15 residues. The V gene lost 3 bases and the J gene lost 1 base, with 7 bases spanning the gap. The CDR3 reads CASSFKVSGANVLTF. DNA of the CDR3: TGTGCCAGCAGCTTCAAGGTTTCTGGGGCCAACGTCCTGACTTTC.

The V and J genes are TRBV2 and TRBJ1-5; no reliable D call. The CDR3 contains 12 residues. The germline CDR1 and CDR2 sequences are SNHLY and FYNNEI. Trimming removed 3 bases from V and 6 bases from J, with 6 bases in between. CDR3 sequence reads: CASSDSFQPQHF. Written as DNA, the CDR3 is TGTGCCAGCAGTGATAGTTTTCAGCCCCAGCATTTT. Based on the CDR3 plus reference TRBV2 and TRBJ1-5, the full variable domain is EPEVTQTPSHQVTQMGQEVILRCVPISNHLYFYWYRQILGQKVEFLVSFYNNEISEKSEIFDDQFSVERPDGSNFTLKIRSTKLEDSAMYFCASSDSFQPQHFGDGTRLSIL.

This chain joins TRBV14 and TRBJ2-2, with D unresolved. Germline CDR1 is SGHDN and CDR2 is FVKESK. Deletions cut 1 base from V and 0 bases from J, with 6 bases between. CDR3 length: 15 residues. DNA for the CDR3: TGTGCCAGCAGCCAAGTTATGGCGAACACCGGGGAGCTGTTTTTT. Its protein product is CASSQVMANTGELFF.

The V gene is TRBV5-1, the J gene TRBJ1-2, with TRBD1 as a possible D gene (6 bases). Germline CDR1 and CDR2: SGHRS and YFSETQ. Trimming cost V 0 bases and J 4 bases, with 10 bases left between them. The CDR3 loop spans 14 amino acids. The CDR3 DNA reads as TGCGCCAGCAGCTTGGGGCAGGGGCGCTATGGCTACACCTTC. It is translated as CASSLGQGRYGYTF. Combining the CDR3 with reference TRBV5-1 and TRBJ1-2 gives the whole variable domain KAGVTQTPRYLIKTRGQQVTLSCSPISGHRSVSWYQQTPGQGLQFLFEYFSETQRNKGNFPGRFSGRQFSNSRSEMNVSTLELGDSALYLCASSLGQGRYGYTFGSGTRLTVV.

V usage is TRBV7-3 and J usage is TRBJ2-7; D is unclear. Germline V CDR1 and CDR2: SGHTA, FQGTGA. This CDR3 is 13 amino acids long. The V and J ends lost 2 bases and 7 bases respectively, with 12 bases between them. The DNA for the CDR3 is TGTGCCAGCAGCTTAGAGGCGTCGGGTGAGCAGTACTTC. It encodes CASSLEASGEQYF.

The chain recombines TRBV5-1 with TRBJ1-4, with 7 bases lining up with TRBD1. Germline CDR1 SGHRS, CDR2 YFSETQ. The CDR3 has 14 amino acids. With 3 bases clipped from V and 5 bases from J, the junction kept 4 bases outside the gene matches. DNA for the CDR3: TGCGCCAGCAGCTCGGGACAGATAAATGAAAAACTGTTTTTT. The encoded protein is CASSSGQINEKLFF.

DNA of the CDR3: TGTGCCAGTTGTGACAGGGGGCGGAATGGAAACACCATATATTTT. Translating gives CASCDRGRNGNTIYF. The chain joins TRBV19 to TRBJ1-3; TRBD1 matches 10 bases. The junction had 7 bases not matched to a gene; V was cut back by 8 bases and J by 3 bases. This CDR3 has 15 residues. Germline V gene data show CDR1 as LNHDA and CDR2 as SQIVND (reference sequence). The variable domain in full, completed from reference TRBV19 and TRBJ1-3, reads DGGITQSPKYLFRKEGQNVTLSCEQNLNHDAMYWYRQDPGQGLRLIYYSQIVNDFQKGDIAEGYSVSREKKESFPLTVTSAQKNPTAFYLCASCDRGRNGNTIYFGEGSWLTVV.

This clone was observed a few times. The DNA for the CDR3 is TGTGCCAGCAGTGAAGCGCGGGGGTTTGGTGGCTACACCTTC. It yields the protein CASSEARGFGGYTF. The V gene is TRBV2, the J gene TRBJ1-2; a weak D match, TRBD1 (5 bases). V shed 0 bases and J shed 7 bases, with 12 bases lying between them. The CDR3 extends over 14 amino acids. Germline V gives CDR1 SNHLY, CDR2 FYNNEI. The whole variable domain, filled in from reference TRBV2 and TRBJ1-2, reads EPEVTQTPSHQVTQMGQEVILRCVPISNHLYFYWYRQILGQKVEFLVSFYNNEISEKSEIFDDQFSVERPDGSNFTLKIRSTKLEDSAMYFCASSEARGFGGYTFGSGTRLTVV.

This chain connects TRBV18 to TRBJ1-6; no definite D call. This CDR3 has 15 amino acids. Germline CDR1 and CDR2: KGHSH and LQKENI. V lost 2 bases to trimming and J lost 5 bases, with 10 bases between them. The CDR3 loop reads CASSPEVRNNSPLHF. The CDR3 DNA reads as TGTGCCAGCTCACCAGAAGTTCGTAATAATTCACCCCTCCACTTT.

This sequence joins TRBV2 and TRBJ2-1; TRBD2 agrees at 10 bases. V gave up 4 bases and J gave up 13 bases; unmatched junction bases: 7. CDR1 SNHLY and CDR2 FYNNEI come from the germline V gene. The CDR3 sequence is 13 residues long. The DNA for the CDR3 is TGTGCCAGCAGTGGCTCTAGCGGGGGTCCCCAGTTCTTC. As protein: CASSGSSGGPQFF.

The rearrangement links TRBV3-1 (or the pseudogene TRBV3-2) to TRBJ2-3; weak D call: TRBD2 (6 bases). The CDR3 runs 12 residues. Germline V gene data show CDR1 as LGHDT and CDR2 as YNNKEL (reference sequence). Trimming stripped 1 base from V and 10 bases from J, with 9 bases between. The CDR3 loop reads CASSQGGVSQYF. CDR3 in DNA: TGTGCCAGCAGCCAAGGCGGGGTTTCGCAGTATTTT.

The V call is TRBV18, the J call TRBJ2-3, with D perhaps TRBD2 (5 bases). This CDR3 spans 13 amino acids. Trimming removed 3 bases at V and 5 bases at J, with 9 bases between. The germline CDR1 and CDR2 sequences are KGHSH and LQKENI. The CDR3 DNA sequence: TGTGCCAGCTCACCCCGGGAATTAGATACGCAGTATTTT. This encodes CASSPRELDTQYF.

This clone was observed a few times. J is TRBJ1-1 and V is TRBV7-9; unclear D gene. This CDR3 is built from 11 residues. The V gene's germline CDR1 is SEHNR and CDR2 FQNEAQ (reference sequence). V dropped 8 bases and J dropped 2 bases, with 6 bases sitting between them. CDR3 in DNA: TGTGCCAGCCGAAGTAACACTGAAGCTTTCTTT. Translation: CASRSNTEAFF. Variable domain in full (rest from reference TRBV7-9 and TRBJ1-1): DTGVSQNPRHKITKRGQNVTFRCDPISEHNRLYWYRQTLGQGPEFLTYFQNEAQLEKSRLLSDRFSAERPKGSFSTLEIQRTEQGDSAMYLCASRSNTEAFFGQGTRLTVV.

This chain uses TRBV30 with TRBJ2-5; 12 nucleotides agree with TRBD2. The CDR3 contains 16 residues. In germline, CDR1 is GTSNPN, CDR2 SVGIG (reference sequence). With 2 bases clipped from V and 1 base from J, the junction kept 5 bases outside the gene matches. The CDR3 DNA sequence: TGTGCCTGGAGTTACGGACTAGCGGGGACCCAAGAGACCCAGTACTTC. This translates into CAWSYGLAGTQETQYF.

This clone was seen a handful of times. The V gene is TRBV5-8, the J gene TRBJ2-3; 8 positions match TRBD2. V shed 0 bases, J shed 2 bases, and the junction held 8 bases outside the gene matches. The V gene's germline CDR1 is SGHTS and CDR2 YDEGEE. The CDR3 has 17 amino acids. The CDR3 coding sequence is TGTGCCAGCAGCTTGGCCGCACTAGCGGCCTTCACAGATACGCAGTATTTT. It yields the protein CASSLAALAAFTDTQYF.

The V gene is TRBV19, the J gene TRBJ1-5; D remains unclear. Between the trimmed V and J ends, which lost 4 bases and 0 bases, there was a span of 4 bases. CDR1 is LNHDA and CDR2 is SQIVND in the germline V gene (reference sequence). The length of the CDR3 is 13 residues. For the CDR3, the DNA is TGTGCCAGTAGTAGTGGTAGCAATCAGCCCCAGCATTTT. Translated, it gives CASSSGSNQPQHF.

The chain recombines TRBV7-6 with TRBJ1-3; D gene uncertain. CDR1 and CDR2 from the germline V gene are SGHVS and FNYEAQ. Between the trimmed V and J ends, which lost 1 base and 2 bases, there was a span of 9 bases. The CDR3 loop spans 15 amino acids. The DNA for the CDR3 is TGTGCCAGCAGCTTAGGTGTCCTGACTGGAAACACCATATATTTT. Its translation is CASSLGVLTGNTIYF.

This chain uses TRBV29-1 with TRBJ1-4; 10 nucleotides line up with TRBD1. Trimming cost V 5 bases and J 7 bases; bases outside gene matches: 4. The germline CDR1 and CDR2 sequences are SQVTM and ANQGSEA. This CDR3 is built from 13 residues. The CDR3 DNA is TGCAGCGTTAGACAGGGGGCCGGTGAAAAACTGTTTTTT. Translating gives CSVRQGAGEKLFF.

This rearrangement joins TRBV1 to TRBJ2-5; TRBD2, the table's D call, lacks a check against the DNA. TRBV1 is a known pseudogene. The CDR3 loop spans 17 amino acids. The CDR3 DNA reads as TGCACCAGCAGCCACGATTGCGGCCCGACCTCCCCGGAGACCCAGTACTTC. Translating it yields CTSSHDCGPTSPETQYF.

This chain's CDR3 is CASSPVWGAGDEKLFF. CDR3 bases: TGCGCCAGCAGCCCCGTATGGGGGGCAGGGGATGAAAAACTGTTTTTT. The rearrangement links TRBV4-1 to TRBJ1-4; tentatively, D is TRBD1 (6 bases). This CDR3 spans 16 amino acids. Germline CDR1 reads MGHRA; CDR2 reads YSYEKL. V lost 4 bases, J lost 6 bases, and 18 bases lay in between.

The chain recombines TRBV11-1 with TRBJ1-1; D is unclear. V lost 5 bases and J lost 1, with 8 bases in between. Germline CDR1 SGHAT, CDR2 FQDESV (reference sequence). This CDR3 contains 13 residues. CDR3 sequence (DNA): TGTGCCAGCAGCGCAAGCCGGAACACTGAAGCTTTCTTT. It encodes CASSASRNTEAFF. Based on the CDR3 plus reference TRBV11-1 and TRBJ1-1, the full variable domain is EAEVAQSPRYKITEKSQAVAFWCDPISGHATLYWYRQILGQGPELLVQFQDESVVDDSQLPKDRFSAERLKGVDSTLKIQPAELGDSAMYLCASSASRNTEAFFGQGTRLTVV.

This clone was detected a few times. This chain links TRBV5-1 with TRBJ1-2; possibly TRBD1 for D (5 bases). V lost 3 bases and J 6 bases, leaving 18 bases between the germline ends. Germline CDR1 is SGHRS and CDR2 is YFSETQ. CDR3 length equals 15 residues. The CDR3 sequence: CASSWRGDPGDGYTF. For the CDR3, the DNA is TGCGCCAGCAGCTGGAGAGGGGATCCGGGGGATGGCTACACCTTC.

V is TRBV25-1 and J is TRBJ1-6, with D perhaps matching TRBD1 (6 bases). Germline V CDR1 and CDR2: MGHDK, SYGVNS. The CDR3 covers 14 residues. Trimming took 3 bases from V and 6 from J, leaving 9 bases between them. The CDR3 is CASSERGTNSPLHF. The CDR3 nucleotides are TGTGCCAGCAGTGAGAGGGGGACTAATTCACCCCTCCACTTT.